Following are 10 T cell receptor beta chains from one sample sequenced in a study of response to subunit inactivated influenza vaccine (dated by TCRdb to the late 2010s). Library preparation used RT-PCR. The instrument given in TCRdb is Illumina HiSeq 2500. TCRdb took the public reads, trimmed them with fastp at Q25, ran MiXCR for clone calling and kept in-frame beta chains. Every entry covers one CDR3 protein and lists the most common genes and DNA from its rows. The sample data list hundreds of thousands of distinct CDR3 sequences, and around 20% of these were observed just once. About a tenth of the sample is held by the ten biggest clonotypes. Specimen: PBMCs from blood, collected less than 22 months after vaccination. These receptors were obtained from a man between 50 and 69 years old who received an inactivated influenza vaccine. Donor details come from another sample of the same person, matched by shared clones.

CDR3 sequence reads: CASSQFGGTDTQYF. DNA for the CDR3: TGTGCCAGCAGCCAATTCGGAGGGACAGATACGCAGTATTTT. The V and J genes are TRBV4-2 and TRBJ2-3; D possibly corresponds to TRBD2 (6 bases). The ends were cut back, 2 bases at V and 3 bases at J, with 9 bases in the middle. Germline CDR1 is LGHNA and CDR2 is YNFKEQ. This CDR3 has 14 amino acids.

This clonotype was seen more than once but under ten times. V usage is TRBV18 and J usage is TRBJ2-7; 10 bases are shared with TRBD2. V was clipped by 3 bases and J by 0 bases; unmatched bases: 2. This CDR3 spans 15 amino acids. CDR1 and CDR2 from the germline V gene are KGHSH and LQKENI. CDR3 nucleotides: TGTGCCAGCTCACCTGGACTAGCGGCCTCCTACGAGCAGTACTTC. Its translation is CASSPGLAASYEQYF.

This clonotype was observed many times. The chain employs TRBV5-1 and TRBJ1-4; D uncertain. V was trimmed by 4 bases and J by 3 bases, leaving 13 bases between them. This CDR3 has 15 amino acids. Germline CDR1 reads SGHRS; CDR2 reads YFSETQ. The CDR3 region has the DNA TGCGCCAGCAGCACCGGGAGTTCGGCTAATGAAAAACTGTTTTTT. Protein sequence: CASSTGSSANEKLFF. The variable domain in full, completed from reference TRBV5-1 and TRBJ1-4, reads KAGVTQTPRYLIKTRGQQVTLSCSPISGHRSVSWYQQTPGQGLQFLFEYFSETQRNKGNFPGRFSGRQFSNSRSEMNVSTLELGDSALYLCASSTGSSANEKLFFGSGTQLSVL.

Only a few counts were recorded for this clonotype. The chain uses TRBV12-3 or TRBV12-4 and TRBJ2-1; 7 nucleotides agree with TRBD2. The CDR3 runs 14 residues. The J segment lost 7 bases and the V segment lost 4 bases, leaving 7 bases of the junction unmatched. The CDR3, as DNA: TGTGCCAGCAGTTGGGCGGGAGTTGATAATGAGCAGTTCTTC. Its protein product is CASSWAGVDNEQFF.

This rearrangement joins TRBV7-9 to TRBJ1-3; D uncertain. The CDR3 loop spans 13 amino acids. The V end lost 5 bases, the J end lost 6 bases, and 11 bases lay between the germline ends. Looked up from germline, CDR1 is SEHNR and CDR2 is FQNEAQ (reference sequence). In nucleotides, the CDR3 is TGTGCCAGCAGCCAGGACCGCGAAAACACCATATATTTT. This encodes CASSQDRENTIYF.

The sample holds a few counts of this clonotype. CDR3 in amino acids: CAKAPPGDSLRGGYTF. CDR3 sequence (DNA): TGTGCCAAAGCACCCCCCGGGGACAGCCTTCGGGGTGGCTACACCTTC. The chain couples TRBV7-2 to TRBJ1-2, with 7 bases fitting TRBD1. Looked up from germline, CDR1 is SGHTA and CDR2 is FQGNSA. J was trimmed by 7 bases and V by 10 bases; bases with no gene match: 21. The CDR3 length is 16 residues.

This clonotype appeared once. CDR3 sequence reads: CASSLLLDETGGAGTEAFF. CDR3 coding DNA: TGTGCCAGCAGTTTACTGCTGGATGAGACAGGGGGCGCGGGCACTGAAGCTTTCTTT. The V and J genes are TRBV12-3 or TRBV12-4 and TRBJ1-1; 10 bases map to TRBD1. This CDR3 is built from 19 residues. V gave up 2 bases and J gave up 4 bases; unmatched junction bases: 16.

This clonotype has only a few counts. The CDR3 loop reads CAWSPGTNNSPLHF. In nucleotides, the CDR3 is TGTGCCTGGAGTCCCGGGACCAATAATTCACCCCTCCACTTT. The chain is built from TRBV30 and TRBJ1-6; a weak D match, TRBD1 (5 bases). The CDR3 has 14 amino acids. Germline V lookup: CDR1 GTSNPN, CDR2 SVGIG (reference sequence). The V gene lost 2 bases and the J gene lost 5 bases, with 10 bases spanning the gap.

This chain joins TRBV25-1 and TRBJ2-1; the match to TRBD1 covers 12 bases. V lost 7 bases to trimming and J lost 7 bases; unmatched junction nucleotides: 5. The CDR3 spans 14 residues. The germline gives CDR1 MGHDK, CDR2 SYGVNS. The CDR3: CASMGTGGMNEQFF. The CDR3 DNA sequence: TGTGCCAGCATGGGGACAGGGGGCATGAATGAGCAGTTCTTC.

This clonotype turned up a few times. The rearrangement joins TRBV7-2 to TRBJ2-3; 11 bases are a match to TRBD2. Germline CDR1 reads SGHTA; CDR2 reads FQGNSA. The CDR3 runs 15 residues. The V segment lost 4 bases and the J segment 3 bases; nucleotides outside the gene matches: 3. CDR3 sequence: CASSSLAGATDTQYF. The DNA for the CDR3 is TGTGCCAGCAGCTCACTAGCGGGAGCAACAGATACGCAGTATTTT.